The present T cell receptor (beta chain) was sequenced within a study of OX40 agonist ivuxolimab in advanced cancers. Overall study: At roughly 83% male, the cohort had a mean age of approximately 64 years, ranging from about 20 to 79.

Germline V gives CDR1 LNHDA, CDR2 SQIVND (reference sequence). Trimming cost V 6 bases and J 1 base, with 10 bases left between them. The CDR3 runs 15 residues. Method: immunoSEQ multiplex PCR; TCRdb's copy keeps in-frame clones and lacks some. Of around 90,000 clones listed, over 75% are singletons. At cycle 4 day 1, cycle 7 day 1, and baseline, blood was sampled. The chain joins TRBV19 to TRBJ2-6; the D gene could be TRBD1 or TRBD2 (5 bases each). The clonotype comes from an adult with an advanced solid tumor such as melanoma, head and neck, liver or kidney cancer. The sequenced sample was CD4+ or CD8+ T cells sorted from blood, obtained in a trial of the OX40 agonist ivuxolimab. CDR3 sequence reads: CASRAGASGANVLTF. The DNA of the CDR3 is TGTGCCAGTAGGGCCGGGGCTTCTGGGGCCAACGTCCTGACTTTC.